Relative to its sample, the clone carrying this T cell receptor (beta chain) is medium-sized. The antigen is not known. The V end was cut by 2 bases, the J end by 5 bases, with 3 bases between. Germline V gene sequence: CDR1 SNHLY, CDR2 FYNNEI. The CDR3 is 11 residues long. The entry originates in a study of metastatic and nonmetastatic thyroid tumors. Findings of the study overall: Malignant tumors reportedly showed significantly higher TCR beta diversity than benign nodules in both blood and tumor.

MiXCR was used by TCRdb to re-call the PCR reads. Of 12,000 or so clones in the sample, around 33% were seen once. Every patient underwent thyroid surgery untreated. The sequenced sample was tumor tissue. The chain combines TRBV2 with TRBJ2-5; the D is unclear. This sequence was found in a male donor with papillary thyroid cancer or a benign thyroid nodule (not recorded which). Some clones in this sample may be carry-over from other donors' samples. CDR3 residues: CASSEFETQYF. DNA for the CDR3: TGTGCCAGCAGTGAATTCGAGACCCAGTACTTC. Based on the CDR3 plus reference TRBV2 and TRBJ2-5, the full variable domain is EPEVTQTPSHQVTQMGQEVILRCVPISNHLYFYWYRQILGQKVEFLVSFYNNEISEKSEIFDDQFSVERPDGSNFTLKIRSTKLEDSAMYFCASSEFETQYFGPGTRLLVL.